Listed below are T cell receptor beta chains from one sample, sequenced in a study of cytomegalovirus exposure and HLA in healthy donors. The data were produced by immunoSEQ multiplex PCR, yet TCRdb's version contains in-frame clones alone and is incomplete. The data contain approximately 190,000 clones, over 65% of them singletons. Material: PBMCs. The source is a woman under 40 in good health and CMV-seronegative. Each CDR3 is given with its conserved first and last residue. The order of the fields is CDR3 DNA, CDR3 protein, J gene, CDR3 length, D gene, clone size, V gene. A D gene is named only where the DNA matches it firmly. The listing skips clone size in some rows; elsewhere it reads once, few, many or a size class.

CDR3 DNA: TGTGCCAGCAGCCCGGGGAGGGCTGGGGCCAACGTCCTGACTTTC; CDR3 protein: CASSPGRAGANVLTF; J gene: TRBJ2-6; CDR3 length: 15; D gene: TRBD2; clone size: NA; V gene: TRBV13
CDR3 DNA: TGTGCCAGCAGCTCCACGACTGGCGGAGGGTCACCCCTCCACTTT; CDR3 protein: CASSSTTGGGSPLHF; J gene: TRBJ1-6; CDR3 length: 15; D gene: NA; clone size: NA; V gene: TRBV7-8
CDR3 DNA: TGTGCCAGCAGCTTAGTGGTGCGAGACAATGAGCAGTTCTTC; CDR3 protein: CASSLVVRDNEQFF; J gene: TRBJ2-1; CDR3 length: 14; D gene: NA; clone size: NA; V gene: TRBV7-2
CDR3 DNA: TGTGCCTGGAGCCCCGGACTAGCGACCGAGCAGTACTTC; CDR3 protein: CAWSPGLATEQYF; J gene: TRBJ2-7; CDR3 length: 13; D gene: TRBD2; clone size: NA; V gene: TRBV30
CDR3 DNA: TGTGCCTGGAGTATCGGCAGGGGCCAGCCCCAGCATTTT; CDR3 protein: CAWSIGRGQPQHF; J gene: TRBJ1-5; CDR3 length: 13; D gene: NA; clone size: few; V gene: TRBV30
CDR3 DNA: TGTGCCAGCAGGAGGACAGGGGCCAATGAGCAGTTCTTC; CDR3 protein: CASRRTGANEQFF; J gene: TRBJ2-1; CDR3 length: 13; D gene: TRBD1; clone size: few; V gene: TRBV27
CDR3 DNA: TGTGCCAGCAGCCCTCGGACAGGTACGAACACTGAAGCTTTCTTT; CDR3 protein: CASSPRTGTNTEAFF; J gene: TRBJ1-1; CDR3 length: 15; D gene: TRBD1; clone size: NA; V gene: TRBV7-3
CDR3 DNA: TGTGCCAGCAGCACACGGACAGGATCGGCCTACGAGCAGTACTTC; CDR3 protein: CASSTRTGSAYEQYF; J gene: TRBJ2-7; CDR3 length: 15; D gene: TRBD1; clone size: NA; V gene: TRBV5-5
CDR3 DNA: TGTGCCAGCAGCTTAACGGAGACTAGCGGGAGTTTAAATGAGCAGTTCTTC; CDR3 protein: CASSLTETSGSLNEQFF; J gene: TRBJ2-1; CDR3 length: 17; D gene: TRBD2; clone size: NA; V gene: TRBV7-3
CDR3 DNA: TGCGCCAGCAGCTTCCGGGTTTCCTACGAGCAGTACTTC; CDR3 protein: CASSFRVSYEQYF; J gene: TRBJ2-7; CDR3 length: 13; D gene: NA; clone size: NA; V gene: TRBV5-1
CDR3 DNA: TGTGCCAGCAGCTTCACAGGGTCGCGCGACGAGCAGTACTTC; CDR3 protein: CASSFTGSRDEQYF; J gene: TRBJ2-7; CDR3 length: 14; D gene: NA; clone size: NA; V gene: TRBV7-9
CDR3 DNA: TGTGCCAGTAGGAACAAGGACAGACCTAACTATGGCTACACCTTC; CDR3 protein: CASRNKDRPNYGYTF; J gene: TRBJ1-2; CDR3 length: 15; D gene: NA; clone size: NA; V gene: TRBV19
CDR3 DNA: TGTGCCAGCAGCCCAATGGGACTCACTAACACCGGGGAGCTGTTTTTT; CDR3 protein: CASSPMGLTNTGELFF; J gene: TRBJ2-2; CDR3 length: 16; D gene: NA; clone size: NA; V gene: TRBV9
CDR3 DNA: TGTGCCACCTCCGTCGGGACAGGGGCACATCAGCCCCAGCATTTT; CDR3 protein: CATSVGTGAHQPQHF; J gene: TRBJ1-5; CDR3 length: 15; D gene: TRBD1; clone size: NA; V gene: TRBV15
CDR3 DNA: TGTGCCAGTAGTATTTCGGGGGAAAGCAATCAGCCCCAGCATTTT; CDR3 protein: CASSISGESNQPQHF; J gene: TRBJ1-5; CDR3 length: 15; D gene: NA; clone size: NA; V gene: TRBV19
CDR3 DNA: TGTGCCAGCAGGGGGTATAGCGGGGACCTATTGACCGGGGAGCTGTTTTTT; CDR3 protein: CASRGYSGDLLTGELFF; J gene: TRBJ2-2; CDR3 length: 17; D gene: TRBD2; clone size: NA; V gene: TRBV4-2
CDR3 DNA: TGTGCCAGCAGCTTAGTCGGGACAGGGAACCAGCCCCAGCATTTT; CDR3 protein: CASSLVGTGNQPQHF; J gene: TRBJ1-5; CDR3 length: 15; D gene: TRBD1; clone size: NA; V gene: TRBV7-2
CDR3 DNA: TGTGCCAGCAGCTCGACAGGGAGAAGGGCGACTAATGAAAAACTGTTTTTT; CDR3 protein: CASSSTGRRATNEKLFF; J gene: TRBJ1-4; CDR3 length: 17; D gene: TRBD1; clone size: NA; V gene: TRBV7-4
CDR3 DNA: TGTGCCAGCAGTGCGGGACTAGTTTCTGATACGCAGTATTTT; CDR3 protein: CASSAGLVSDTQYF; J gene: TRBJ2-3; CDR3 length: 14; D gene: TRBD2; clone size: NA; V gene: TRBV25-1
CDR3 DNA: TGTGCCAGCAGCTCAGGACTAGCGGGAGGCCAAGAGACCCAGTACTTC; CDR3 protein: CASSSGLAGGQETQYF; J gene: TRBJ2-5; CDR3 length: 16; D gene: TRBD2; clone size: NA; V gene: TRBV7-3
CDR3 DNA: TGTGCCAGTAGTATATTAGAGGGTGGCCATGGCTACACCTTC; CDR3 protein: CASSILEGGHGYTF; J gene: TRBJ1-2; CDR3 length: 14; D gene: NA; clone size: NA; V gene: TRBV19
CDR3 DNA: TGTGCCAGCAGCCGGGACTTCACCTACGAGCAGTACTTC; CDR3 protein: CASSRDFTYEQYF; J gene: TRBJ2-7; CDR3 length: 13; D gene: NA; clone size: NA; V gene: TRBV6-1
CDR3 DNA: TGTGCCAGCAGTGAGACCCGGGACACCATTTTCGCCAAAAACATTCAGTACTTC; CDR3 protein: CASSETRDTIFAKNIQYF; J gene: TRBJ2-4; CDR3 length: 18; D gene: NA; clone size: NA; V gene: TRBV6-4
CDR3 DNA: TGTGCCTCATCGGATTACGGGAAAGAGACCCAGTACTTC; CDR3 protein: CASSDYGKETQYF; J gene: TRBJ2-5; CDR3 length: 13; D gene: NA; clone size: NA; V gene: TRBV6-5
CDR3 DNA: TGTGCCAGCAGTTTGGATGCCGGACTAGCGGGGGCCACAGATACGCAGTATTTT; CDR3 protein: CASSLDAGLAGATDTQYF; J gene: TRBJ2-3; CDR3 length: 18; D gene: TRBD2; clone size: NA; V gene: TRBV25-1
CDR3 DNA: TGTGCCAGCAGCTTTAGCGGGAGGGGAGCTGAGCAGTTCTTC; CDR3 protein: CASSFSGRGAEQFF; J gene: TRBJ2-1; CDR3 length: 14; D gene: TRBD2; clone size: NA; V gene: TRBV7-2
CDR3 DNA: TGTGCCAGCAGCTCCACAGGGGTTGAGGGCTACACCTTC; CDR3 protein: CASSSTGVEGYTF; J gene: TRBJ1-2; CDR3 length: 13; D gene: TRBD1; clone size: NA; V gene: TRBV5-6
CDR3 DNA: TGTGCCAGCAGCTTTACCTCACAGAGCAGGGGCGGGGAGCTGTTTTTT; CDR3 protein: CASSFTSQSRGGELFF; J gene: TRBJ2-2; CDR3 length: 16; D gene: NA; clone size: NA; V gene: TRBV5-5
CDR3 DNA: TGTGCCAGCAGTGTACAGATATACACCGGGGAGCTGTTTTTT; CDR3 protein: CASSVQIYTGELFF; J gene: TRBJ2-2; CDR3 length: 14; D gene: NA; clone size: NA; V gene: TRBV6-4
CDR3 DNA: TGTGCCAGCAGCGTATTCCTAGCGGGAGGCCCTGATACGCAGTATTTT; CDR3 protein: CASSVFLAGGPDTQYF; J gene: TRBJ2-3; CDR3 length: 16; D gene: TRBD2; clone size: few; V gene: TRBV9
CDR3 DNA: TGTGCCAGCAGCCTAGACAGGGCGAATGAAAAACTGTTTTTT; CDR3 protein: CASSLDRANEKLFF; J gene: TRBJ1-4; CDR3 length: 14; D gene: TRBD1; clone size: NA; V gene: TRBV7-6
CDR3 DNA: TGCGCCAGCAGCGCAACGCAGGGGGTGGGCTATGGCTACACCTTC; CDR3 protein: CASSATQGVGYGYTF; J gene: TRBJ1-2; CDR3 length: 15; D gene: TRBD1; clone size: few; V gene: TRBV5-1
CDR3 DNA: TGTGCTAGTGGTTTGGCAGGACAGGCAGGTGGCACAGATACGCAGTATTTT; CDR3 protein: CASGLAGQAGGTDTQYF; J gene: TRBJ2-3; CDR3 length: 17; D gene: TRBD1; clone size: NA; V gene: TRBV12-5
CDR3 DNA: TGTGCCAGCAGCTCCAGCGGGAGCAGGCCCTACGAGCAGTACTTC; CDR3 protein: CASSSSGSRPYEQYF; J gene: TRBJ2-7; CDR3 length: 15; D gene: TRBD2; clone size: NA; V gene: TRBV7-6
CDR3 DNA: TGTGCCAGCAGCTTAGAAGGACAGGGACTCTACGAGCAGTACTTC; CDR3 protein: CASSLEGQGLYEQYF; J gene: TRBJ2-7; CDR3 length: 15; D gene: TRBD1; clone size: NA; V gene: TRBV7-8
CDR3 DNA: TGTGCCAGCAGCTCGGAGGGACTCGTCACCGGGGAGCTGTTTTTT; CDR3 protein: CASSSEGLVTGELFF; J gene: TRBJ2-2; CDR3 length: 15; D gene: NA; clone size: NA; V gene: TRBV11-3
CDR3 DNA: TGTGCCAGTAGTAGGGCCCTCAACCTGAACACTGAAGCTTTCTTT; CDR3 protein: CASSRALNLNTEAFF; J gene: TRBJ1-1; CDR3 length: 15; D gene: NA; clone size: NA; V gene: TRBV19
CDR3 DNA: TGTGCCAGCAGCTTACTCGGGGGTGGAGGCTACACCTTC; CDR3 protein: CASSLLGGGGYTF; J gene: TRBJ1-2; CDR3 length: 13; D gene: NA; clone size: NA; V gene: TRBV7-9
CDR3 DNA: TGTGCCAGCAGTTTAAGAGACAGGGGGCCTGGAAACACCATATATTTT; CDR3 protein: CASSLRDRGPGNTIYF; J gene: TRBJ1-3; CDR3 length: 16; D gene: TRBD1; clone size: few; V gene: TRBV6-6
CDR3 DNA: TGTGCCAGCAGCGTAGGGACAGGGGATAACAATCAGCCCCAGCATTTT; CDR3 protein: CASSVGTGDNNQPQHF; J gene: TRBJ1-5; CDR3 length: 16; D gene: TRBD1; clone size: NA; V gene: TRBV9
CDR3 DNA: TGTGCCAGCAGCTTAGTCGGCGGATACACCGGGGAGCTGTTTTTT; CDR3 protein: CASSLVGGYTGELFF; J gene: TRBJ2-2; CDR3 length: 15; D gene: NA; clone size: once; V gene: TRBV7-8
CDR3 DNA: TGCGCCAGCAGCTTGGGGGTAATAGGGGCCTACGAGCAGTACTTC; CDR3 protein: CASSLGVIGAYEQYF; J gene: TRBJ2-7; CDR3 length: 15; D gene: NA; clone size: NA; V gene: TRBV5-1
CDR3 DNA: TGCGCCAGCAGCTTGGACAAGGGGAACTATGGCTACACCTTC; CDR3 protein: CASSLDKGNYGYTF; J gene: TRBJ1-2; CDR3 length: 14; D gene: NA; clone size: NA; V gene: TRBV5-1
CDR3 DNA: TGTGCCAGCAGCTTGGAGCGGAAGGACAATGAGCAGTTCTTC; CDR3 protein: CASSLERKDNEQFF; J gene: TRBJ2-1; CDR3 length: 14; D gene: NA; clone size: NA; V gene: TRBV5-4
CDR3 DNA: TGTGCCAGCAGCACAATATTCAGGACTAGCGGGAACACCGGGGAGCTGTTTTTT; CDR3 protein: CASSTIFRTSGNTGELFF; J gene: TRBJ2-2; CDR3 length: 18; D gene: TRBD2; clone size: NA; V gene: TRBV7-9
CDR3 DNA: TGTGCCAGCAGTATTCCGGGATCGGGCTTGAACACTGAAGCTTTCTTT; CDR3 protein: CASSIPGSGLNTEAFF; J gene: TRBJ1-1; CDR3 length: 16; D gene: NA; clone size: NA; V gene: TRBV7-9
CDR3 DNA: TGCGCCAGCAGCTTCGACAGGCCCACAGATACGCAGTATTTT; CDR3 protein: CASSFDRPTDTQYF; J gene: TRBJ2-3; CDR3 length: 14; D gene: NA; clone size: NA; V gene: TRBV5-1
CDR3 DNA: TGTGCCACCAAAGCGGGGGCCTACAATGAGCAGTTCTTC; CDR3 protein: CATKAGAYNEQFF; J gene: TRBJ2-1; CDR3 length: 13; D gene: TRBD2; clone size: NA; V gene: TRBV19
CDR3 DNA: TGCGCCAGCAGCCTGACCAAAAATACAGGCCCCTCTTATGGCTACACCTTC; CDR3 protein: CASSLTKNTGPSYGYTF; J gene: TRBJ1-2; CDR3 length: 17; D gene: NA; clone size: NA; V gene: TRBV5-1
CDR3 DNA: TGTGCCAGCAACGCCGTCTGGAGCCGGGGGGAAGCTAACTATGGCTACACCTTC; CDR3 protein: CASNAVWSRGEANYGYTF; J gene: TRBJ1-2; CDR3 length: 18; D gene: NA; clone size: NA; V gene: TRBV7-9
CDR3 DNA: TGTGCCAGTATGGAGACAGGGGCTAATGAAAAACTGTTTTTT; CDR3 protein: CASMETGANEKLFF; J gene: TRBJ1-4; CDR3 length: 14; D gene: TRBD1; clone size: few; V gene: TRBV19
CDR3 DNA: TGCGCCAGCAGCTTAGGTTTTAGCGGCTACACCTTC; CDR3 protein: CASSLGFSGYTF; J gene: TRBJ1-2; CDR3 length: 12; D gene: NA; clone size: NA; V gene: TRBV5-1
CDR3 DNA: TGTGCCTGGAGCCCAGGGAAAGGGCTCTACGAGCAGTACTTC; CDR3 protein: CAWSPGKGLYEQYF; J gene: TRBJ2-7; CDR3 length: 14; D gene: NA; clone size: NA; V gene: TRBV30